These 19 T cell receptor beta chains were all obtained from the same sample, sequenced in a study of blood T cell repertoires in COVID-19. Clones were sequenced by immunoSEQ multiplex PCR, and TCRdb holds only the in-frame ones, with some missing. Seen here are 320,000 or so clones, 87% observed once, and the top ten hold approximately 0.99%. The sequenced sample was PBMCs or T cells enriched from blood (not recorded which). These receptors were collected from a woman between 25 and 40 years old who had recovered from COVID-19.

The chain uses TRBV4-2 and TRBJ2-5; 11 bases match TRBD2. Trimming took 0 bases from V and 5 from J; bases not matched to a gene: 5. The V gene's germline CDR1 is LGHNA and CDR2 YNFKEQ. The CDR3 is 16 residues long. The CDR3 nucleotides read TGTGCCAGCAGCCAAGATAGCGGGGGGGCCGAGGAGACCCAGTACTTC. Protein: CASSQDSGGAEETQYF.

This sequence joins TRBV7-6 and TRBJ1-2, with TRBD1 identical over 7 bases. The trim removed 5 bases at V and 6 bases at J, leaving 12 bases unmatched. Germline V CDR1 and CDR2: SGHVS, FNYEAQ. This CDR3 has 15 amino acids. The CDR3 DNA reads as TGTGCCAGCAGCCCTCGACTGGGACAGCCTGATGGCTACACCTTC. This gives the protein CASSPRLGQPDGYTF.

For the CDR3, the DNA is TGTGCCAGCAGTTACTCGAGGACAGGGGGCGACTATGGCTACACCTTC. Translation: CASSYSRTGGDYGYTF. V is TRBV6-5 and J is TRBJ1-2; TRBD1 matches 11 bases. This CDR3 region has 16 residues. J gave up 3 bases and V 0 bases, and 3 bases lay outside the gene matches. Germline lookup yields CDR1 MNHEY and CDR2 SVGAGI.

J is TRBJ2-3 and V is TRBV18, with 8 bases aligning to TRBD2. V lost 4 bases to trimming and J lost 1 base; unmatched junction nucleotides: 4. The CDR3 sequence is 15 residues long. Germline CDR1 KGHSH, CDR2 LQKENI. The CDR3, as DNA: TGTGCCAGCTCACAGGGACTAGGAGGCACAGATACGCAGTATTTT. It encodes CASSQGLGGTDTQYF.

Only one count was recorded for this clone. The chain couples TRBV2 to TRBJ1-1; D might be TRBD1 (5 bases). Looked up from germline, CDR1 is SNHLY and CDR2 is FYNNEI. This CDR3 comprises 13 residues. The V gene lost 5 bases and the J gene lost 4 bases, with 11 bases spanning the gap. CDR3 DNA sequence: TGTGCCAGCAGTCAGAGACAGACCACTGAAGCTTTCTTT. Amino acid sequence: CASSQRQTTEAFF.

About this clone itself: This CDR3 is also generated by other DNA sequences in the sample. The gene calls are TRBV2 and TRBJ1-6, with 7 bases that match TRBD1. Trimming cost V 4 bases and J 6 bases; bases outside gene matches: 3. Germline V gene data show CDR1 as SNHLY and CDR2 as FYNNEI. The CDR3 contains 14 residues. DNA for the CDR3: TGTGCCAGCAGTGGGCAGGGGGTTAATTCACCCCTCCACTTT. Its translation is CASSGQGVNSPLHF.

The V gene is TRBV10-3, the J gene TRBJ1-3, with TRBD1 matching over 7 bases. CDR1 ENHRY and CDR2 SYGVKD come from the germline V gene. After removal of 3 bases from V and 0 bases from J, the junction contained 17 bases not matched to a gene. The CDR3 has 20 residues. The CDR3 region has the DNA TGTGCCATCAGTGATCCCCGACAGGGCTCGTCACAAAGCTCTGGAAACACCATATATTTT. This translates into CAISDPRQGSSQSSGNTIYF.

This rearrangement joins TRBV11-3 to TRBJ2-7; 7 nucleotides agree with TRBD1. Germline trimming cut 3 bases from V and 1 base from J; bases unmatched to any gene: 9. In germline, CDR1 is SGHNT, CDR2 YENEEA. The CDR3 is made up of 16 amino acids. The CDR3 nucleotides read TGTGCCAGCAGCTTTTGTCTAGGCAGGGGGTCCTACGAGCAGTACTTC. It specifies CASSFCLGRGSYEQYF. Full variable domain (outside the CDR3, taken from reference TRBV11-3 and TRBJ2-7): EAGVVQSPRYKIIEKKQPVAFWCNPISGHNTLYWYLQNLGQGPELLIRYENEEAVDDSQLPKDRFSAERLKGVDSTLKIQPAELGDSAVYLCASSFCLGRGSYEQYFGPGTRLTVT.

This clone has a single count. CDR3 bases: TGCGCCAGCAGTGAGTCGGAAGGCGGGGGAAGGGAGACCCAGTACTTC. Residues: CASSESEGGGRETQYF. This chain uses TRBV10-2 with TRBJ2-5; 7 nucleotides match TRBD2. This CDR3 contains 16 residues. V was clipped by 0 bases and J by 5 bases; unmatched bases: 9. CDR1 and CDR2 (germline): WSHSY, SAAADI.

This clone has more than one count but fewer than ten. The V call is TRBV3-1 (or the pseudogene TRBV3-2), the J call TRBJ2-2; 7 bases are shared with TRBD2. Germline V gives CDR1 LGHDT, CDR2 YNNKEL (reference sequence). The junction had 5 bases not matched to a gene; V was cut back by 4 bases and J by 6 bases. This CDR3 has 14 residues. As DNA, the CDR3 is TGTGCCAGCAGCCCGGGGGGAGGGGCCGGGGAGCTGTTTTTT. Translation gives CASSPGGGAGELFF.

The V gene is TRBV30, the J gene TRBJ1-6; TRBD1 matches at 9 bases. Trimming at V came to 3 bases and at J to 8 bases, leaving 11 bases not matched to a gene. The CDR3 is 16 residues long. Germline V gives CDR1 GTSNPN, CDR2 SVGIG (reference sequence). The CDR3 DNA reads as TGTGCCTGGAGCGAAGCCGGGACAGGGTTATATTCACCCCTCCACTTT. Encoded protein: CAWSEAGTGLYSPLHF.

Concerning this clone: Other DNA sequences in this specimen translate into the identical CDR3. The V gene is TRBV5-5, the J gene TRBJ1-2, with 10 bases identical to TRBD1. Per germline, CDR1 SGHKS and CDR2 YYEKEE (reference sequence). This CDR3 has 15 amino acids. Trimming at V came to 4 bases and at J to 2 bases, leaving 5 bases not matched to a gene. CDR3 residues: CASSPRQGANYGYTF. CDR3 DNA: TGTGCCAGCAGCCCCCGACAGGGGGCGAACTATGGCTACACCTTC.

The chain's CDR3 is CASSQGSGGASTDTQYF. DNA of the CDR3: TGTGCCAGTAGTCAGGGGAGCGGGGGGGCTAGCACAGATACGCAGTATTTT. The rearrangement uses TRBV19 and TRBJ2-3, with 10 bases fitting TRBD2. V trimming: 5 bases; J trimming: 0 bases; junction bases outside the gene matches: 8. Germline CDR1 reads LNHDA; CDR2 reads SQIVND (reference sequence). The CDR3 consists of 17 residues.

The CDR3 here is CASSSGGDNNSPLHF. CDR3 nucleotides: TGTGCCAGCAGCTCGGGGGGAGATAATAATTCACCCCTCCACTTT. The rearrangement joins TRBV5-4 to TRBJ1-6; TRBD1 might be the D (5 bases). This CDR3 contains 15 residues. Between the trimmed V and J ends, which lost 3 bases and 5 bases, there was a span of 12 bases. Looked up from germline, CDR1 is SGHNT and CDR2 is YYREEE (reference sequence).

The chain is built from TRBV7-7 and TRBJ1-6, with 11 bases that match TRBD1. The CDR3 totals 16 residues. Unmatched junction bases numbered 9, after V lost 4 bases and J lost 10 bases. Looked up from germline, CDR1 is SSHAT and CDR2 is FNYEAQ (reference sequence). The CDR3 DNA sequence: TGTGCCAGCAGCTCCTCCGGGACAGGGGGTAGCTCACCCCTCCACTTT. Encoded protein: CASSSSGTGGSSPLHF. Using reference TRBV7-7 and TRBJ1-6 for the parts outside the CDR3, the full variable domain is GAGVSQSPRYKVTKRGQDVTLRCDPISSHATLYWYQQALGQGPEFLTYFNYEAQPDKSGLPSDRFSAERPEGSISTLTIQRTEQRDSAMYRCASSSSGTGGSSPLHFGNGTRLTVT.

The genes are TRBV2 and TRBJ2-7; unclear D gene. The germline V gene has CDR1 SNHLY and CDR2 FYNNEI. V lost 4 bases to trimming and J lost 0 bases, with 7 bases between them. The CDR3 extends over 13 amino acids. CDR3 in amino acids: CASSGLGSYEQYF. The CDR3 region has the DNA TGTGCCAGCAGTGGACTGGGCTCCTACGAGCAGTACTTC.

The chain employs TRBV19 and TRBJ1-3; D is possibly TRBD1 (5 bases). In germline, CDR1 is LNHDA, CDR2 SQIVND (reference sequence). This CDR3 spans 13 amino acids. Trimming removed 6 bases at V and 1 base at J, with 7 bases between. CDR3 nucleotides: TGTGCCAGTAGCCAGGGTTCTGGAAACACCATATATTTT. It encodes CASSQGSGNTIYF.

The chain links TRBV3-1 (or the pseudogene TRBV3-2) to TRBJ2-7; TRBD2 agrees at 9 bases. This CDR3 contains 15 residues. The germline V gene encodes CDR1 LGHDT and CDR2 YNNKEL (reference sequence). Losses at the gene ends were 3 bases for V and 3 bases for J; bases not matched to a gene: 6. CDR3: CASSQPGLAFYEQYF. The CDR3 DNA is TGTGCCAGCAGCCAGCCGGGACTAGCCTTCTACGAGCAGTACTTC.

The chain combines TRBV27 with TRBJ2-5, with 7 bases that match TRBD2. CDR3 length equals 12 residues. After removal of 10 bases from V and 6 bases from J, the junction contained 8 bases not matched to a gene. Looked up from germline, CDR1 is MNHEY and CDR2 is SMNVEV (reference sequence). CDR3 sequence: CATLGEGKTQYF. CDR3 sequence (DNA): TGTGCCACCCTGGGGGAGGGCAAGACCCAGTACTTC.